This is a list of T cell receptor beta chains from one sample in a study of spatial heterogeneity in lung cancer. TCRdb independently ran MiXCR on the 5' RACE reads; one entry per CDR3 protein. The profile shows roughly 70,000 distinct CDR3 sequences, 13% of them singletons. Sequencing was performed on PBMCs, taken at surgery. These receptors all come from a male donor with early-stage non-small cell lung cancer. Both conserved end residues are part of each CDR3. The D gene is left open where the match is weak. Size is omitted from some rows. Given values are once, few, many or a class for expanded clones.

v_gene	d_gene	abundance	j_gene	CDR3nt	CDR3aa
TRBV12-3/TRBV12-4	TRBD1	few	TRBJ2-1	TGTGCCAGCAGTCACGACAGGGGGGGGATCAATGAGCAGTTCTTC	CASSHDRGGINEQFF
TRBV4-1	NA	many	TRBJ2-7	TGCGCCAGCAGCTACTTGGTCGGGACTGGAACCTACGAGCAGTACTTC	CASSYLVGTGTYEQYF
TRBV11-1	NA	few	TRBJ1-6	TGTGCCAGCCGCCAGACCGGGACTGAGTATTCACCCCTCCACTTT	CASRQTGTEYSPLHF
TRBV20-1	NA	few	TRBJ2-7	TGCAGTGCTAAATCCGGACTTCTAGACGGAGGCGAGCAGTACTTC	CSAKSGLLDGGEQYF
TRBV27	NA	NA	TRBJ2-7	TGTGCCAGCAGTCCCTCGGGCGGGGCCTTAAACTACGAGCAGTACTTC	CASSPSGGALNYEQYF
TRBV5-1	NA	few	TRBJ2-2	TGCGCCAGCAGCTTCCAGGGATCGAACACCGGGGAGCTGTTTTTT	CASSFQGSNTGELFF
TRBV12-3/TRBV12-4	TRBD2	many	TRBJ2-5	TGTGCCAGCAGTTTAAGGCGGGAGGATGGGGAGACCCAGTACTTC	CASSLRREDGETQYF
TRBV6-5	NA	NA	TRBJ1-2	TGTGCCAGCAGTTACTCGCGCCCGGAACACTATGGCTACACCTTC	CASSYSRPEHYGYTF
TRBV5-1	TRBD2	NA	TRBJ2-3	TGCGCCAGCAGCTTCGGGACTAGCTCTACAGATACGCAGTATTTT	CASSFGTSSTDTQYF
TRBV28	TRBD1	few	TRBJ1-2	TGTGCCAGCAGTAAGGAGGACAGGGGGCGAAGGGGCTACACCTTC	CASSKEDRGRRGYTF
TRBV2	TRBD1	NA	TRBJ1-2	TGTGCCAGCATGGAGGACAGGGCGGACTATGGCTACACCTTC	CASMEDRADYGYTF
TRBV7-9	NA	NA	TRBJ2-7	TGTGCCAGCAGCTTTGACGGATACGAGCAGTACTTC	CASSFDGYEQYF
TRBV11-2	NA	NA	TRBJ2-4	TGTGCCAGCAGCTTAGAGGGGGGTCAAGCCAAAAACATTCAGTACTTC	CASSLEGGQAKNIQYF
TRBV10-3	NA	NA	TRBJ2-3	TGTGCCATCAGTGACAGGACAGCCCCTAGCACAGATACGCAGTATTTT	CAISDRTAPSTDTQYF
TRBV7-2	NA	few	TRBJ2-2	TGTGCCAGCAGCTTAGCGGTTTCGGGCACCGGGGAGCTGTTTTTT	CASSLAVSGTGELFF
TRBV20-1	NA	NA	TRBJ2-5	TGCAGTGCTAGACGTGGAGGAGAGACCCAGTACTTC	CSARRGGETQYF
TRBV20-1	NA	few	TRBJ2-3	TGCAGTGCCCTCCCCGGGGGCGGAGATACGCAGTATTTT	CSALPGGGDTQYF
TRBV27	TRBD2	NA	TRBJ2-1	TGTGCCAGCCTACGAGGGGGACTAGCGTCAAATGAGCAGTTCTTC	CASLRGGLASNEQFF
TRBV9	TRBD1	NA	TRBJ2-5	TGTGCCAGCAGCGAGGGACAGGGGGCAGAGACCCAGTACTTC	CASSEGQGAETQYF
TRBV7-9	NA	NA	TRBJ2-2	TGTGCCAGCAGCTTAAGGCCTATTAACACCGGTGAGCTGTTTTTT	CASSLRPINTGELFF